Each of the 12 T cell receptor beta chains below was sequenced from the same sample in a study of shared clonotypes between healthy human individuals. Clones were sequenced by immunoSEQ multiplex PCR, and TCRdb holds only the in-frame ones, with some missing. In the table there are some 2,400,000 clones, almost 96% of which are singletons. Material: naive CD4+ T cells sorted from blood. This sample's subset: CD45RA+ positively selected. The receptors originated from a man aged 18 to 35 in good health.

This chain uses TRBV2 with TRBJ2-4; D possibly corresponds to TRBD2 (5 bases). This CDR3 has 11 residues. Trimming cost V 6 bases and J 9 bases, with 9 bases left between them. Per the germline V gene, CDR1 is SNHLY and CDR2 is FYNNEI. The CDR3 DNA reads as TGTGCCAGCAGCCCTGAGGGCATTCAGTACTTC. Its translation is CASSPEGIQYF. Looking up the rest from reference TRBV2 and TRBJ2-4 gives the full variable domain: EPEVTQTPSHQVTQMGQEVILRCVPISNHLYFYWYRQILGQKVEFLVSFYNNEISEKSEIFDDQFSVERPDGSNFTLKIRSTKLEDSAMYFCASSPEGIQYFGAGTRLSVL.

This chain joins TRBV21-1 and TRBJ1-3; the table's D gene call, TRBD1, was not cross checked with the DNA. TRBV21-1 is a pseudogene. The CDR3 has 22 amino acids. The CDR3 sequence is CASSTRQGPRSWWLDSGNTIYF. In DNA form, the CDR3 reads TGTGCCAGCAGCACTCGACAGGGACCTAGGTCTTGGTGGCTTGACTCTGGAAACACCATATATTTT.

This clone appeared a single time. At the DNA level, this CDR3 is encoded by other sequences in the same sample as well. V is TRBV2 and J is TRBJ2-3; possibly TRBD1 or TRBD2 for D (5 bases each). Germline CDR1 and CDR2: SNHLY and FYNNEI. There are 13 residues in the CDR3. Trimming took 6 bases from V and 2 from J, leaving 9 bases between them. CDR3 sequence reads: CASRRGPTDTQYF. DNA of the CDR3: TGTGCCAGCAGGAGGGGCCCCACAGATACGCAGTATTTT.

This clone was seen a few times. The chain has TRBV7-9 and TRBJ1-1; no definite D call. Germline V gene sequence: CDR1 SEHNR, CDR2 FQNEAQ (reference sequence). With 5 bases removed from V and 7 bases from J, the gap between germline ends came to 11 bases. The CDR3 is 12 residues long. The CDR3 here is CASSAQHGEAFF. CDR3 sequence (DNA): TGTGCCAGCAGCGCACAACACGGTGAAGCTTTCTTT.

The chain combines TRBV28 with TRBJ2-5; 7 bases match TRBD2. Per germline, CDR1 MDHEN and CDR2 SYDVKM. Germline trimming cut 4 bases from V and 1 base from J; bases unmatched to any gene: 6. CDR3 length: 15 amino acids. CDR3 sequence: CASSSPGGSQETQYF. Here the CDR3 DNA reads TGTGCCAGCAGTTCGCCCGGGGGGAGCCAAGAGACCCAGTACTTC.

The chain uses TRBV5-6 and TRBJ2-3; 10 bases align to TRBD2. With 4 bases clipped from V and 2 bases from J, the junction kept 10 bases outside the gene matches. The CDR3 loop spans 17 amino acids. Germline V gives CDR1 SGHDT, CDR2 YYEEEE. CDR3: CASSVPLAGAPTDTQYF. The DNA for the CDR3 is TGTGCCAGCAGCGTGCCGCTAGCGGGAGCCCCCACAGATACGCAGTATTTT.

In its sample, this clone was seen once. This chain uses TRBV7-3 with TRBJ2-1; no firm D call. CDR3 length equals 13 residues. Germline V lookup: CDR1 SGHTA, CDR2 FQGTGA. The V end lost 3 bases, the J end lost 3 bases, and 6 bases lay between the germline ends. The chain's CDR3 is CASSFGNYNEQFF. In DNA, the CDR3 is TGTGCCAGCAGCTTTGGTAACTACAATGAGCAGTTCTTC.

CDR3: CASSSTSGTNTGELFF. The CDR3 DNA reads TGTGCCAGCTCATCTACTAGCGGGACGAACACCGGGGAGCTGTTTTTT. This chain uses TRBV18 with TRBJ2-2, with 10 bases fitting TRBD2. V shed 5 bases and J 0 bases; nucleotides not matched to a gene: 3. This CDR3 has 16 residues. CDR1 is KGHSH, CDR2 LQKENI, per germline.

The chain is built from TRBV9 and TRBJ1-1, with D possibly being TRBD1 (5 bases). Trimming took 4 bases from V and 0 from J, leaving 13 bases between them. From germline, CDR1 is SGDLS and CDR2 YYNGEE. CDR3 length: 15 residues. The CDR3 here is CASSRGRVMNTEAFF. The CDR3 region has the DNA TGTGCCAGCAGCCGGGGGAGGGTAATGAACACTGAAGCTTTCTTT.

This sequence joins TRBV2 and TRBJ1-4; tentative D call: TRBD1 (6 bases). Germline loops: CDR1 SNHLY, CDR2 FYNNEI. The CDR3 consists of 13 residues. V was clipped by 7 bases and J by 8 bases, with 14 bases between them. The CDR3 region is CASIDRQEEKLFF. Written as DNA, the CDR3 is TGTGCCAGCATTGACAGGCAGGAGGAAAAACTGTTTTTT.

The chain's CDR3 is CASSYPNSRPDNNTEAFF. As DNA, the CDR3 is TGTGCCAGCAGTTACCCGAACTCCCGCCCGGACAATAACACTGAAGCTTTCTTT. This rearrangement joins TRBV6-7 to TRBJ1-1; D possibly corresponds to TRBD1 (5 bases). TRBV6-7 is filed as an ORF, its function uncertain. Trimming removed 2 bases from V and 2 bases from J, with 21 bases in between. The CDR3 is 18 amino acids.

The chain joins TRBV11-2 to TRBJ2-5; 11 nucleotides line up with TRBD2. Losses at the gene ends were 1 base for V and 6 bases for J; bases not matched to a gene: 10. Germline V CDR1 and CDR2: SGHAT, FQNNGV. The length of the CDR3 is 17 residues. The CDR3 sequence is CASSLGVLAGEGKTQYF. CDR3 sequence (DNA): TGTGCCAGCAGCTTAGGGGTACTAGCGGGAGAGGGGAAGACCCAGTACTTC.